The T cell receptor (beta chain) described here comes from a study of T cell repertoires in cytomegalovirus infection. Study context: A matching HLA type, together with CMV infection, was signaled by public TCR beta signatures.

In its sample, this clonotype was seen a few times. Antigen: not known. TCRdb recomputed calls from the reads with MiXCR, one row per CDR3 protein. The sample contains 200,000 to 250,000 distinct CDR3 sequences, about 12% of which appear only once. Germline assignment: CDR1 SQVTM and CDR2 ANQGSEA. The CDR3 covers 13 residues. Trimming removed 5 bases from V and 8 bases from J, with 16 bases in between. Study observations and caveats: Cumulative frequency of public TCR beta families picked out carriers of CMV plus the relevant HLA. HLA-C-restricted CMV clonotypes gave the most frequent clonotype in two of eight donors.

This sequence joins TRBV29-1 and TRBJ2-1, with D perhaps matching TRBD1 or TRBD2 (5 bases each). Source material: PBMCs. This clonotype originated in a human donor in good health (CMV status not recorded). Some clones in this sample may be carry-over from other donors' samples. CDR3 in DNA: TGCAGCGTTTGGCAGGGAGAGGGGCATGAGCAGTTCTTC. Protein sequence: CSVWQGEGHEQFF.